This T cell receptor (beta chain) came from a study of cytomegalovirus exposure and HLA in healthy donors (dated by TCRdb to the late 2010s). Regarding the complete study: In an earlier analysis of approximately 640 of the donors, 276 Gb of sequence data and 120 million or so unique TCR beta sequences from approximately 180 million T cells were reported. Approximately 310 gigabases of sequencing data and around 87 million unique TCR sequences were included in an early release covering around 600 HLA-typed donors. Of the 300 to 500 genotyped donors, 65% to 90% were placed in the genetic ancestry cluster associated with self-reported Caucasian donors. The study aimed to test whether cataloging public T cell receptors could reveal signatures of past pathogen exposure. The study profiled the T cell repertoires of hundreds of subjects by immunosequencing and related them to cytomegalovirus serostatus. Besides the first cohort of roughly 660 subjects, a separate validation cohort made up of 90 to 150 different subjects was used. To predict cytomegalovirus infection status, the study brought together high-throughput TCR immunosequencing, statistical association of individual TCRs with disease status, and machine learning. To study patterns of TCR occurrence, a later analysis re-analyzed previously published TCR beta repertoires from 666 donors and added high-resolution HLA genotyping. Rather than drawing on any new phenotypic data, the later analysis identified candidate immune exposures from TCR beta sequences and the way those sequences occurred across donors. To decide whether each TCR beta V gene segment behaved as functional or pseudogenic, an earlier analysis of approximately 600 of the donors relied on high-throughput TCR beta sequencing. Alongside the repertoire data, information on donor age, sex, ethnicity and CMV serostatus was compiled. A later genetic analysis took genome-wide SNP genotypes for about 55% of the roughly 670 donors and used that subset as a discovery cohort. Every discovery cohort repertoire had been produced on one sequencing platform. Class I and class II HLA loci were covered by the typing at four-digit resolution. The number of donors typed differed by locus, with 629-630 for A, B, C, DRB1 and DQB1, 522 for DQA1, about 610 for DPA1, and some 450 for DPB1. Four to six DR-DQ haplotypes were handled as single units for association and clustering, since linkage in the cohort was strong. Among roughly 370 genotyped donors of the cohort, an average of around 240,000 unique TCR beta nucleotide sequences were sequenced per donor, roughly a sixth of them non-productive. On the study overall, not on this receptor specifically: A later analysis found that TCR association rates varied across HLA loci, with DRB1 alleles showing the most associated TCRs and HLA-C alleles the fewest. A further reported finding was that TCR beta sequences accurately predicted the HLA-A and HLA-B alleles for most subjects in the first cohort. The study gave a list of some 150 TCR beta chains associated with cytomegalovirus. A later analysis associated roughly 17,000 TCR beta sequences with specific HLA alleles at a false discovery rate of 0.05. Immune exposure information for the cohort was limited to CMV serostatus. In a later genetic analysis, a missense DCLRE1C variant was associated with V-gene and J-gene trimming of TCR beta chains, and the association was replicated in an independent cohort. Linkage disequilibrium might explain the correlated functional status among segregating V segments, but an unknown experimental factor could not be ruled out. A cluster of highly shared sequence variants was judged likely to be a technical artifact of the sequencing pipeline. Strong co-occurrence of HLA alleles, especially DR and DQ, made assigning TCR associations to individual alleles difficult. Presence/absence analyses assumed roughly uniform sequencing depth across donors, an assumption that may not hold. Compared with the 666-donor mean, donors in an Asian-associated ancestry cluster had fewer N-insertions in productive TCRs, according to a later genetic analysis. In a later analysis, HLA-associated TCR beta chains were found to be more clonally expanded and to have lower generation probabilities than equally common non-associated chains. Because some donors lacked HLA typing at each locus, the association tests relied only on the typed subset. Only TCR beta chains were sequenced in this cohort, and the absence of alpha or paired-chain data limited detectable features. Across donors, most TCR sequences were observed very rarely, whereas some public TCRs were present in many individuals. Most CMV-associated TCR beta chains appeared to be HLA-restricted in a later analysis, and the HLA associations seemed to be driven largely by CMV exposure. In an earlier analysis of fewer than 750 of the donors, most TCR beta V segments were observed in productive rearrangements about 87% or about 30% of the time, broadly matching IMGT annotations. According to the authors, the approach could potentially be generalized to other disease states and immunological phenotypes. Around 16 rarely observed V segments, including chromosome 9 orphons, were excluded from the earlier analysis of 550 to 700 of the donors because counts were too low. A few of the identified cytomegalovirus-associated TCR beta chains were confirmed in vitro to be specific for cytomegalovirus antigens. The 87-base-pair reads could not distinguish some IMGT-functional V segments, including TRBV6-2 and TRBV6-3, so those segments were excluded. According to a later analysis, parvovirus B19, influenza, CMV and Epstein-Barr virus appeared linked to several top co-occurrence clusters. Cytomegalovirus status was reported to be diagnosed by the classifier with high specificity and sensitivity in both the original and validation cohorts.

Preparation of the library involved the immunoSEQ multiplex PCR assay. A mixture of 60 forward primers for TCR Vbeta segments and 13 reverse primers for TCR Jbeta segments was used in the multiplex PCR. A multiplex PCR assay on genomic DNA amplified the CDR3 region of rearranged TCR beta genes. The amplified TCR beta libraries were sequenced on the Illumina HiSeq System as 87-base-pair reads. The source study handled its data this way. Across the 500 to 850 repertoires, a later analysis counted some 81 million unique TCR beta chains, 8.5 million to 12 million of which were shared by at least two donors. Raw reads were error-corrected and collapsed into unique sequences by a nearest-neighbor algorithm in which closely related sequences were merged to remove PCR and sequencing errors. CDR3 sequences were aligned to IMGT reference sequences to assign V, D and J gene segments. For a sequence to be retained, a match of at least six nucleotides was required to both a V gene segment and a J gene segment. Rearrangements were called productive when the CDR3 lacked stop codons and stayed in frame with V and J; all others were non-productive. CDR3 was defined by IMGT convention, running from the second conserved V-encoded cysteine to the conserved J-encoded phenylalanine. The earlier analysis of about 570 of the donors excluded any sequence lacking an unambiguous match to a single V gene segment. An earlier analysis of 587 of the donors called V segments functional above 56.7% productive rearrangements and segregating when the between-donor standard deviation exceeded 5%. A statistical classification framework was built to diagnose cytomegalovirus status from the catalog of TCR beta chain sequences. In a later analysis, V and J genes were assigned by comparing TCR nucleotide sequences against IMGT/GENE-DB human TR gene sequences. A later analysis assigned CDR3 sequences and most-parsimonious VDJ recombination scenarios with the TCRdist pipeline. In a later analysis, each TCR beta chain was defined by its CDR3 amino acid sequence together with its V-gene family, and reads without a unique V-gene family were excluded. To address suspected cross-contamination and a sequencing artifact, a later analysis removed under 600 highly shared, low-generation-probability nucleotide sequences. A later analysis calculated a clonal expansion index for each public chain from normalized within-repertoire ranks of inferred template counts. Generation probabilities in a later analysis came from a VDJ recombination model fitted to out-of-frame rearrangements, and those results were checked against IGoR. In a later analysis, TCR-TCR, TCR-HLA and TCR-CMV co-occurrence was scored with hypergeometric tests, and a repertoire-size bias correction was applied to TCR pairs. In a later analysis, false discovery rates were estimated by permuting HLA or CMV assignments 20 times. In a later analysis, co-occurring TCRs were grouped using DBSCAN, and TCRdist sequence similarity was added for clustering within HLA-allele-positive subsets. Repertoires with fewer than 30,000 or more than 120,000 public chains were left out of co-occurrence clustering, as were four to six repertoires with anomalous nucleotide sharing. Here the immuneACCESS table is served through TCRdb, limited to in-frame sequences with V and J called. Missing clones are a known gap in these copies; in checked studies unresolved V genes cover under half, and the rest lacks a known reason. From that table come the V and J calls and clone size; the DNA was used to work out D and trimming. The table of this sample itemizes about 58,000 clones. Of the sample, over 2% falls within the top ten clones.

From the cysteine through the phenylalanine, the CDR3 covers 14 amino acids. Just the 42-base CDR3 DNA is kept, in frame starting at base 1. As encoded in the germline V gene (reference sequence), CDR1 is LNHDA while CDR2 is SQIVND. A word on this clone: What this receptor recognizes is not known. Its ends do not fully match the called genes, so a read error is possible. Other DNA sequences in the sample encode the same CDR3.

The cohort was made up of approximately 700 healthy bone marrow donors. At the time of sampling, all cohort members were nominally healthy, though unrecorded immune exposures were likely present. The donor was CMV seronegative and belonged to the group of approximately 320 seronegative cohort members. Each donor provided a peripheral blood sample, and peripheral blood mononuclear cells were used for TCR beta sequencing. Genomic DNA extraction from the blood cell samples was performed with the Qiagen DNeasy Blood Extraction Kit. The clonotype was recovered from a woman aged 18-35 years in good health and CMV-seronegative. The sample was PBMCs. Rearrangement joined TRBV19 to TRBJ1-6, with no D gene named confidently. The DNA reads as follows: TGTGCCAGCGGAGCTCGCTCCTATAATTCACCCCTACACTTT. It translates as CASGARSYNSPLHF.